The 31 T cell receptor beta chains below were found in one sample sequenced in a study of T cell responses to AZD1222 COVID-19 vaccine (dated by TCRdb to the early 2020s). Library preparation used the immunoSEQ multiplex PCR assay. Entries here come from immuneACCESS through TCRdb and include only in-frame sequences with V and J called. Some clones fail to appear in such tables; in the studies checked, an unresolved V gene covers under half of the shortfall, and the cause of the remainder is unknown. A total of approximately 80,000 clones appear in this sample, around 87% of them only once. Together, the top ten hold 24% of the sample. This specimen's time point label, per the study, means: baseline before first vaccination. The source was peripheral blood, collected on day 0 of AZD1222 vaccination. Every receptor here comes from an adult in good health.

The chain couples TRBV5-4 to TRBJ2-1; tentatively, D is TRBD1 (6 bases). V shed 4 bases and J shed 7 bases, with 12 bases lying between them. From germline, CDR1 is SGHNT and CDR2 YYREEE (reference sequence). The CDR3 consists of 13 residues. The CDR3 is CASSKGVENEQFF. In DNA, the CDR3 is TGTGCCAGCAGCAAGGGGGTCGAGAATGAGCAGTTCTTC.

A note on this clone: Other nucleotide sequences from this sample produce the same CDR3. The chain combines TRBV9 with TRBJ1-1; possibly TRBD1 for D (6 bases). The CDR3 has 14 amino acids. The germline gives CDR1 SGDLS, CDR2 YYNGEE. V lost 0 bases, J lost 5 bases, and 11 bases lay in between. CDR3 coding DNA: TGTGCCAGCAGCGTAGCAGGGGAAGGGACTGAAGCTTTCTTT. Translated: CASSVAGEGTEAFF.

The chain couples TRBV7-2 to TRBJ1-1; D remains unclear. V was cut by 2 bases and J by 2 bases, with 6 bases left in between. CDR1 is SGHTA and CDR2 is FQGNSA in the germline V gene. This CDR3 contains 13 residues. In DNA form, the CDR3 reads TGTGCCAGCAGCTTAAAGGTAAACACTGAAGCTTTCTTT. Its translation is CASSLKVNTEAFF.

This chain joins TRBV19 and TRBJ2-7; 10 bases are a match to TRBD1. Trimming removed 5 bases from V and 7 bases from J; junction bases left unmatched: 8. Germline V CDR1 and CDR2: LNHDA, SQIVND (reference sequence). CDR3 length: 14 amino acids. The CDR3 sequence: CASSGPRDRGEQYF. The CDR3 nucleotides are TGTGCCAGTAGTGGACCCCGGGACAGGGGAGAGCAGTACTTC.

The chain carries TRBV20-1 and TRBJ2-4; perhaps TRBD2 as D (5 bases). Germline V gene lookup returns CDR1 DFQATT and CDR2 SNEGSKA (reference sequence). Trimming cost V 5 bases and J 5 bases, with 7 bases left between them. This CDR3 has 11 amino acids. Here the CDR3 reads CSAHGENIQYF. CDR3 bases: TGCAGTGCTCACGGGGAAAACATTCAGTACTTC.

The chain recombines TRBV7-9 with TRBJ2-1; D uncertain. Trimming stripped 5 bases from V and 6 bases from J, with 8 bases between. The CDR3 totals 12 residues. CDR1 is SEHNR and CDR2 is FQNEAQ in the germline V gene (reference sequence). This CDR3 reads CASSLMVNEQFF. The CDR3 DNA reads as TGTGCCAGCAGCCTGATGGTCAATGAGCAGTTCTTC.

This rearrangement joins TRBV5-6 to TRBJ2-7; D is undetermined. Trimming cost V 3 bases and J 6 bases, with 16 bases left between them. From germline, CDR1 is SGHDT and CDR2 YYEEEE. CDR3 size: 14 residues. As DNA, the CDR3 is TGTGCCAGCAGCTATATCCGGGCCCAAGGCGAGCAGTACTTC. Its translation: CASSYIRAQGEQYF.

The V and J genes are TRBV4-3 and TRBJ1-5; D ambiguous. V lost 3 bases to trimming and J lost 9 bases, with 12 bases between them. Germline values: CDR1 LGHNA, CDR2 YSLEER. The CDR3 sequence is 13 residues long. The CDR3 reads CASSQARRGPQHF. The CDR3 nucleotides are TGCGCCAGCAGCCAGGCACGACGTGGGCCCCAGCATTTT.

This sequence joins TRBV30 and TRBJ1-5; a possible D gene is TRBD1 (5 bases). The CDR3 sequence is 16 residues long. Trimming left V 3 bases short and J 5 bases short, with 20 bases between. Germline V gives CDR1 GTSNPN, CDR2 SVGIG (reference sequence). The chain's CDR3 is CAWRDKGRGAYQPQHF. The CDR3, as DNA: TGTGCCTGGAGGGACAAGGGACGGGGAGCTTATCAGCCCCAGCATTTT.

The CDR3 protein is CASSQDRGDGELFF. The CDR3 DNA sequence: TGTGCCAGCAGCCAAGATCGGGGAGACGGGGAGCTGTTTTTT. J is TRBJ2-2 and V is TRBV4-2, with D perhaps TRBD2 (5 bases). The CDR3 loop spans 14 amino acids. Trimming left V 0 bases short and J 7 bases short, with 9 bases between. Germline CDR1 reads LGHNA; CDR2 reads YNFKEQ.

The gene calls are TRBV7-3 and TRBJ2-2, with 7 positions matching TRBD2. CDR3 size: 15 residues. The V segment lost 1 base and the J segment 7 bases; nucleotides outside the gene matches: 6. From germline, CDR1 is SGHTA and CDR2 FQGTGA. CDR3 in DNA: TGTGCCAGCAGCTTAAGAGGACTAGATGGCGGGGAGCTGTTTTTT. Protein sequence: CASSLRGLDGGELFF.

The CDR3 region has the DNA TGTGCCAGCAGTTCCGGACGTAGCATTTATGGCTACACCTTC. Translated, it gives CASSSGRSIYGYTF. This chain uses TRBV28 with TRBJ1-2; D is undetermined. The CDR3 covers 14 residues. From germline, CDR1 is MDHEN and CDR2 SYDVKM. Trimming took off 4 bases at V and 5 bases at J, with 14 bases between the two ends.

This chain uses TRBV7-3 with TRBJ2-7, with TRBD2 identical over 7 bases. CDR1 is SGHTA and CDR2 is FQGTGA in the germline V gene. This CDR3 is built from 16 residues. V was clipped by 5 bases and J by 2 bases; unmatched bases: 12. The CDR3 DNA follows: TGTGCCAGCAGCCGCCCGGGGCAGCGGGGTGCCTACGAGCAGTACTTC. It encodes CASSRPGQRGAYEQYF.

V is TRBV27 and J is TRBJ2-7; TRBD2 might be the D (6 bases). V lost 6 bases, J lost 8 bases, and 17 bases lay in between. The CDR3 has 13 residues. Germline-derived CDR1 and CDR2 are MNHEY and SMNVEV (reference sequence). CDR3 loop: CASSQGLLLKQYF. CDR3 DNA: TGTGCCAGCAGCCAGGGACTCCTCCTAAAGCAGTACTTC.

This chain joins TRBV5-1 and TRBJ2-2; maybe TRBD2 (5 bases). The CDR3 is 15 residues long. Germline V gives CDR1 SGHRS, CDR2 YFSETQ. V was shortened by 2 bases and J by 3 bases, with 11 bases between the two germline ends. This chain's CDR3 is CASSLRVGDTGELFF. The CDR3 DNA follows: TGCGCCAGCAGCTTAAGAGTGGGAGACACCGGGGAGCTGTTTTTT. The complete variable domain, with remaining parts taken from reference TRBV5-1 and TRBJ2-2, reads KAGVTQTPRYLIKTRGQQVTLSCSPISGHRSVSWYQQTPGQGLQFLFEYFSETQRNKGNFPGRFSGRQFSNSRSEMNVSTLELGDSALYLCASSLRVGDTGELFFGEGSRLTVL.

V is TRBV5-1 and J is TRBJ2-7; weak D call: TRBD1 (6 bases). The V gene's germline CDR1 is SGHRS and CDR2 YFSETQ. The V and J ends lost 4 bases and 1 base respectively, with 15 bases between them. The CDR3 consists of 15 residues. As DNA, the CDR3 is TGCGCCAGCAGCGTAAACGCAGGGGTTTCCTACGAGCAGTACTTC. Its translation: CASSVNAGVSYEQYF.

Here the CDR3 DNA reads TGTGCCAGCAGCTTTCCCACCGGGACGGTCTCCTACGAGCAGTACTTC. Encoded protein: CASSFPTGTVSYEQYF. The gene calls are TRBV7-8 and TRBJ2-7; TRBD1 or TRBD2 may be the D gene (5 bases each). Per germline, CDR1 SGHVS and CDR2 FQNEAQ. The CDR3 sequence is 16 residues long. V was trimmed by 3 bases and J by 0 bases, leaving 15 bases between them.

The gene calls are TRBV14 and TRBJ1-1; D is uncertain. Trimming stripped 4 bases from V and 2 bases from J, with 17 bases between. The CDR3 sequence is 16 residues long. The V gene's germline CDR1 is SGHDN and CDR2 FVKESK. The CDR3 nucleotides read TGTGCCAGCAGCCCCCAGCGCTTGACTCCTAACACTGAAGCTTTCTTT. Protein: CASSPQRLTPNTEAFF.

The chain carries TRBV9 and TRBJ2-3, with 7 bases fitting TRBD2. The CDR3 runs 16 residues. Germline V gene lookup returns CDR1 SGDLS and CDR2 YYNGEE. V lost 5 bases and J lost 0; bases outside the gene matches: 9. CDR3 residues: CASSSEAGLSTDTQYF. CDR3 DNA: TGTGCCAGCAGTTCTGAAGCGGGGCTTAGCACAGATACGCAGTATTTT.

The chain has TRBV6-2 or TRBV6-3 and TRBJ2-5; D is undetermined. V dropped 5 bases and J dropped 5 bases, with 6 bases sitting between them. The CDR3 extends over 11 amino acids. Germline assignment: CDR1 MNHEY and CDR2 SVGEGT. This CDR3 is CASSDPETQYF. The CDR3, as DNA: TGTGCCAGCAGTGACCCCGAGACCCAGTACTTC.

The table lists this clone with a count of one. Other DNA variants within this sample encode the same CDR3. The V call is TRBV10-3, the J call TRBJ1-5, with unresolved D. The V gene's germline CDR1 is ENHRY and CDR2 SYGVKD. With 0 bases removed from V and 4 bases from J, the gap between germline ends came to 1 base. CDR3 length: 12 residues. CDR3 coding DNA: TGTGCCATCAGTGAGTCGAATCAGCCCCAGCATTTT. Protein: CAISESNQPQHF.

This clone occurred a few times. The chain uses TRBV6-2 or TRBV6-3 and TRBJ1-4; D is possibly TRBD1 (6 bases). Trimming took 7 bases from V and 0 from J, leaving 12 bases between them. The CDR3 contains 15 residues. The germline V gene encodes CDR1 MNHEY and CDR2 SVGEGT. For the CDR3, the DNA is TGTGCCAGCACCCCGGACAGCTCAACTAATGAAAAACTGTTTTTT. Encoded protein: CASTPDSSTNEKLFF.

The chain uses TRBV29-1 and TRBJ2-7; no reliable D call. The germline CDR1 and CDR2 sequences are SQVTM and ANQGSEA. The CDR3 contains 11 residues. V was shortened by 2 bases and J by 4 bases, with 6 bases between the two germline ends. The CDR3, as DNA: TGCAGCGTTGAACTCGGGTACGAGCAGTACTTC. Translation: CSVELGYEQYF.

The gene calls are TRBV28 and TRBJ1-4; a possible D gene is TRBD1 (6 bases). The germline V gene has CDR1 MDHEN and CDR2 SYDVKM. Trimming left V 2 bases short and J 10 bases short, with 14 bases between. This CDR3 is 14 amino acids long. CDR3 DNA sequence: TGTGCCAGCAGTTTAGTGAGGGGACAAGGAAAACTGTTTTTT. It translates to CASSLVRGQGKLFF. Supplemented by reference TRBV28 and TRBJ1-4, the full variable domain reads DVKVTQSSRYLVKRTGEKVFLECVQDMDHENMFWYRQDPGLGLRLIYFSYDVKMKEKGDIPEGYSVSREKKERFSLILESASTNQTSMYLCASSLVRGQGKLFFGSGTQLSVL.

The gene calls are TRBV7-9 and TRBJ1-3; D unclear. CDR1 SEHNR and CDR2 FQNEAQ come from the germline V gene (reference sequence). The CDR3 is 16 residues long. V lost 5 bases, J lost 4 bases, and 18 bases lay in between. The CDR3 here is CASSPTLSGSGNTIYF. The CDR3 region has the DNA TGTGCCAGCAGCCCAACGCTCTCGGGCTCCGGAAACACCATATATTTT. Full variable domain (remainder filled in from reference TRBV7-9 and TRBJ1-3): DTGVSQNPRHKITKRGQNVTFRCDPISEHNRLYWYRQTLGQGPEFLTYFQNEAQLEKSRLLSDRFSAERPKGSFSTLEIQRTEQGDSAMYLCASSPTLSGSGNTIYFGEGSWLTVV.

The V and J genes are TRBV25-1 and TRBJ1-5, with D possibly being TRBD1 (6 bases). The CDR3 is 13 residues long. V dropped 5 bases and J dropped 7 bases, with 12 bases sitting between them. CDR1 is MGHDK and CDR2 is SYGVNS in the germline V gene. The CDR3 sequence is CASSPLGGQPQHF. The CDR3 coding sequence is TGTGCCAGCAGTCCCCTAGGGGGGCAGCCCCAGCATTTT.

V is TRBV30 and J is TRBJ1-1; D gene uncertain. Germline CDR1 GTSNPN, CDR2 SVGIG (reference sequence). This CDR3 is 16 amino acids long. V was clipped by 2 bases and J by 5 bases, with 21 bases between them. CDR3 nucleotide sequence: TGTGCCTGGAGTCTGACCGGGTTCATAGTTGTGACTGAAGCTTTCTTT. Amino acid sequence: CAWSLTGFIVVTEAFF.

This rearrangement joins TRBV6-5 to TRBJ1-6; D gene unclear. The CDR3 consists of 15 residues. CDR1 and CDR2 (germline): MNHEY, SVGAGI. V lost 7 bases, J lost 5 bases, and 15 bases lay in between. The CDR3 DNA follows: TGTGCCAGCAAGAGGAGCGAGGCCGATAATTCACCCCTCCACTTT. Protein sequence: CASKRSEADNSPLHF.

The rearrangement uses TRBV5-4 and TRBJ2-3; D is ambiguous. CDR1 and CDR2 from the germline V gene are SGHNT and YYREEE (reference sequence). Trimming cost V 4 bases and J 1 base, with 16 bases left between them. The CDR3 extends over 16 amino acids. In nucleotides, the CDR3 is TGTGCCAGCAGCCCACAACTTCCCACGGGCACAGATACGCAGTATTTT. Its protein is CASSPQLPTGTDTQYF.

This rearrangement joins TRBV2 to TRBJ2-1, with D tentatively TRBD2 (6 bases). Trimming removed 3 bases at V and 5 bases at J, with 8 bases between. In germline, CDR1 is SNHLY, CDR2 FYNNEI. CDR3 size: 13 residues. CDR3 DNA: TGTGCCAGCAGTGAGGACTATGACAATGAGCAGTTCTTC. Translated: CASSEDYDNEQFF. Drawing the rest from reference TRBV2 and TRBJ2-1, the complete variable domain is EPEVTQTPSHQVTQMGQEVILRCVPISNHLYFYWYRQILGQKVEFLVSFYNNEISEKSEIFDDQFSVERPDGSNFTLKIRSTKLEDSAMYFCASSEDYDNEQFFGPGTRLTVL.

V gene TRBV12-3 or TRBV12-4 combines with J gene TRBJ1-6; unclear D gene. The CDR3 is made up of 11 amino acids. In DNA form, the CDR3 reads TGTCTACACCGTCATAATTCACCCCTCCACTTT. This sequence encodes CLHRHNSPLHF.